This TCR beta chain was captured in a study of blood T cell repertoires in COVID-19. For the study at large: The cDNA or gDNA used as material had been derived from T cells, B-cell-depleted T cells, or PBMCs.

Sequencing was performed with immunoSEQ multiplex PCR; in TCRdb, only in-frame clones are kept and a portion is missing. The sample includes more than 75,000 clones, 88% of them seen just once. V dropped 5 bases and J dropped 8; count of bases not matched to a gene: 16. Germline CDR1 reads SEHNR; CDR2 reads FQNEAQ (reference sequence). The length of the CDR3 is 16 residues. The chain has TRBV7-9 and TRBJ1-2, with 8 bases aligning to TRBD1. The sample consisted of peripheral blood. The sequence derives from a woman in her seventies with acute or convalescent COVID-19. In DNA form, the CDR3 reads TGTGCCAGCAGCCCAATACTAGGGCAGGGGGCTGGAGGCTACACCTTC. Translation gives CASSPILGQGAGGYTF. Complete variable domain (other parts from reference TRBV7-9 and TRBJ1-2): DTGVSQNPRHKITKRGQNVTFRCDPISEHNRLYWYRQTLGQGPEFLTYFQNEAQLEKSRLLSDRFSAERPKGSFSTLEIQRTEQGDSAMYLCASSPILGQGAGGYTFGSGTRLTVV.